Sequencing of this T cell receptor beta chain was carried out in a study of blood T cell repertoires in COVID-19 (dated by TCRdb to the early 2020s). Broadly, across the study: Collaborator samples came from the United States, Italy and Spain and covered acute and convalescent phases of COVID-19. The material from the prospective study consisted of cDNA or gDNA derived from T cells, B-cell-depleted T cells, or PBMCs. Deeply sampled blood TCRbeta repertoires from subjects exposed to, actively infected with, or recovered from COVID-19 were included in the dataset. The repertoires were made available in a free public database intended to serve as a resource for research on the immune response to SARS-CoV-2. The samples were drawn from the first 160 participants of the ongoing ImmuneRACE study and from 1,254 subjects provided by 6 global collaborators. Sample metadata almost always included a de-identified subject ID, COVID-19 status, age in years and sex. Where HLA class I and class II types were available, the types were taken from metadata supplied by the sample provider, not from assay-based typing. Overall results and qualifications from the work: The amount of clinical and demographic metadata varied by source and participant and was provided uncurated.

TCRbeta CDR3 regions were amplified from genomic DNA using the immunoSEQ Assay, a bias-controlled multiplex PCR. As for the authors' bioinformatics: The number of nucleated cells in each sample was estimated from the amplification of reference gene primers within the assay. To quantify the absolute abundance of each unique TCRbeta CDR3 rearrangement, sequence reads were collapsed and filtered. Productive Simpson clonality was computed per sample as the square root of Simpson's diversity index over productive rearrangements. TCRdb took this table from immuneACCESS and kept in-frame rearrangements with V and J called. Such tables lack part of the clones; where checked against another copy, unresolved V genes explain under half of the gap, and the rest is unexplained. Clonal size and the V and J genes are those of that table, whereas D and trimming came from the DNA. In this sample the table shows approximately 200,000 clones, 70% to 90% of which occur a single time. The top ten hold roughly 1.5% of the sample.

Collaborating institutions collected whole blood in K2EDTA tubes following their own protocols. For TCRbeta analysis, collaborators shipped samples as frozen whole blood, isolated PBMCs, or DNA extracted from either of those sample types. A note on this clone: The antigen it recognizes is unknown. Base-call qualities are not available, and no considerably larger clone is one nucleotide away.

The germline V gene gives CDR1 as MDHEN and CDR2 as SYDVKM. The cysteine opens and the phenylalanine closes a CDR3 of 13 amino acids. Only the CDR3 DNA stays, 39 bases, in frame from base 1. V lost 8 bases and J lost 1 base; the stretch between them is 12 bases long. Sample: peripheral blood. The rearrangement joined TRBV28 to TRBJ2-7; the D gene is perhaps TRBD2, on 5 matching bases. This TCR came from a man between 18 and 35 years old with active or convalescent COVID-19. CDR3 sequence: CASGGPYSYEQYF. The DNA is TGTGCCAGCGGAGGACCGTATTCCTACGAGCAGTACTTC. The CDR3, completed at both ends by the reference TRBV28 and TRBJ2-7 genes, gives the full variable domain DVKVTQSSRYLVKRTGEKVFLECVQDMDHENMFWYRQDPGLGLRLIYFSYDVKMKEKGDIPEGYSVSREKKERFSLILESASTNQTSMYLCASGGPYSYEQYFGPGTRLTVT.